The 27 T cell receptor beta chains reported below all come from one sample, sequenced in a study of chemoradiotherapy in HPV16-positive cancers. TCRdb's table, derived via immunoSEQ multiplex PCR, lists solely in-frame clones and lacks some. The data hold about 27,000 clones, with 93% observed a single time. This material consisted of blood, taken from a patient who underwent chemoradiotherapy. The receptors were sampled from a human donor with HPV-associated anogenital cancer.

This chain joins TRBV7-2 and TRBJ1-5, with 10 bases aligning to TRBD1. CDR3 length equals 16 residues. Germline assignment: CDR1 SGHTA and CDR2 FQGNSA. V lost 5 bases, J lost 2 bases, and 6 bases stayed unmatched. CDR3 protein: CASSKRQGAGNQPQHF. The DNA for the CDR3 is TGTGCCAGCAGCAAAAGACAGGGGGCTGGCAATCAGCCCCAGCATTTT.

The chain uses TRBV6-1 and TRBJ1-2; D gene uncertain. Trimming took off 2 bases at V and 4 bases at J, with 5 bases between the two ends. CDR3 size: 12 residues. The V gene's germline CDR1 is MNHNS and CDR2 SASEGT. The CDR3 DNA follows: TGTGCCAGCAGTGAAAGGTTCTATGGCTACACCTTC. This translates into CASSERFYGYTF.

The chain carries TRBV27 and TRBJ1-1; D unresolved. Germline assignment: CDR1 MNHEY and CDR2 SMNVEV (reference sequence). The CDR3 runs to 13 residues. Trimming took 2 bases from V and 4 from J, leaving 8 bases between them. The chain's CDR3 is CASSLAGSTEAFF. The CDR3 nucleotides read TGTGCCAGCAGTTTAGCGGGGAGCACTGAAGCTTTCTTT.

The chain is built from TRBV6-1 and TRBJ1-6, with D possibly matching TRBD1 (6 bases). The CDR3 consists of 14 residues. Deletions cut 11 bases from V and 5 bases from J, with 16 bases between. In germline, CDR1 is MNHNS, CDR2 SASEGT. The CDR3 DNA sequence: TGTGCCTCAAGTGGGGCAGGGGATAATTCACCCCTCCACTTT. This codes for CASSGAGDNSPLHF.

Here the CDR3 reads CASSLGPSNTGELFF. CDR3 sequence (DNA): TGTGCCAGCAGCTTGGGCCCTTCGAACACCGGGGAGCTGTTTTTT. The gene calls are TRBV11-2 and TRBJ2-2, with D unresolved. The CDR3 runs 15 residues. V was trimmed by 3 bases and J by 0 bases, leaving 8 bases between them. Germline values: CDR1 SGHAT, CDR2 FQNNGV.

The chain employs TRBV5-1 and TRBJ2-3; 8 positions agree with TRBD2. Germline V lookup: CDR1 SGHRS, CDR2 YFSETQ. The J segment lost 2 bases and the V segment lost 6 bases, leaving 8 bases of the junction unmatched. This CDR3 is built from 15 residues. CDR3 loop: CASTPTSALTDTQYF. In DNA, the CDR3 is TGCGCCAGCACCCCGACTAGCGCGCTCACAGATACGCAGTATTTT.

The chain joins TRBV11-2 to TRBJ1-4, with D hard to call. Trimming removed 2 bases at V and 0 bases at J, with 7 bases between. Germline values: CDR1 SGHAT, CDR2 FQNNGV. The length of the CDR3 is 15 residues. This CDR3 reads CASSLFAATNEKLFF. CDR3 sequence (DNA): TGTGCCAGCAGCTTATTCGCTGCAACTAATGAAAAACTGTTTTTT. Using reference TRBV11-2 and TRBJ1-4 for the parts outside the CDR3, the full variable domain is EAGVAQSPRYKIIEKRQSVAFWCNPISGHATLYWYQQILGQGPKLLIQFQNNGVVDDSQLPKDRFSAERLKGVDSTLKIQPAKLEDSAVYLCASSLFAATNEKLFFGSGTQLSVL.

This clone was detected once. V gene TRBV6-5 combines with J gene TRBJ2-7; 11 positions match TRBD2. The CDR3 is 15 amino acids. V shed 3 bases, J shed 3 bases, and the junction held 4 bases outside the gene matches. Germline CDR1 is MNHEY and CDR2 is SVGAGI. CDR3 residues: CASSYGTSGSYEQYF. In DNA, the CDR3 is TGTGCCAGCAGTTATGGAACTAGCGGGAGCTACGAGCAGTACTTC.

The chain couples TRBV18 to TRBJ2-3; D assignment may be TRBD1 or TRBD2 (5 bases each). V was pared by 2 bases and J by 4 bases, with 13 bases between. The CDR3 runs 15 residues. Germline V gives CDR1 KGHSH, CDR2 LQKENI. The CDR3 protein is CASSPLGEKADTQYF. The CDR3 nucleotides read TGTGCCAGCTCACCATTGGGGGAGAAGGCAGATACGCAGTATTTT.

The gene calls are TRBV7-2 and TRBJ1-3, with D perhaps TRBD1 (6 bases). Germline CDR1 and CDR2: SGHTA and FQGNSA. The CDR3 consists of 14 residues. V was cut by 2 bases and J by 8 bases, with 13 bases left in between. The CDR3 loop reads CASSLMGAQYTIYF. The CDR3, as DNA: TGTGCCAGCAGCTTAATGGGGGCTCAATACACCATATATTTT.

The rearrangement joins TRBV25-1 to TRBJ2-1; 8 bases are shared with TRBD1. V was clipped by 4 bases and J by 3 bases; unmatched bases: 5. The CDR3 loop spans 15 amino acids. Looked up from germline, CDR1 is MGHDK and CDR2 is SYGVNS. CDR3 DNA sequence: TGTGCCAGCAGTGGGACCGGGACAGGCTACAATGAGCAGTTCTTC. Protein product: CASSGTGTGYNEQFF.

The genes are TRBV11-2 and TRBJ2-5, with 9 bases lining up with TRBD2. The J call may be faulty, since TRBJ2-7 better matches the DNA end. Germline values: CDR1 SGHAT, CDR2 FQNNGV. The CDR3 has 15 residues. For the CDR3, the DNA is TGTGCCAGCAGCTTAGGGACTAGCGTACCCTACGAGCAGTACTTC. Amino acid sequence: CASSLGTSVPYEQYF.

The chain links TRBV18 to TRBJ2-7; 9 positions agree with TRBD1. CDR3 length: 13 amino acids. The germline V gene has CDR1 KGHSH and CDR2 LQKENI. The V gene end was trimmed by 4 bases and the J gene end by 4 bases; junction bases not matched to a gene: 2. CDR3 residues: CASSLDRGYEQYF. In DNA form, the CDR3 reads TGTGCCAGCTCACTCGACAGGGGGTACGAGCAGTACTTC. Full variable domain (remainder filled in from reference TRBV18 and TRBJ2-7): NAGVMQNPRHLVRRRGQEARLRCSPMKGHSHVYWYRQLPEEGLKFMVYLQKENIIDESGMPKERFSAEFPKEGPSILRIQQVVRGDSAAYFCASSLDRGYEQYFGPGTRLTVT.

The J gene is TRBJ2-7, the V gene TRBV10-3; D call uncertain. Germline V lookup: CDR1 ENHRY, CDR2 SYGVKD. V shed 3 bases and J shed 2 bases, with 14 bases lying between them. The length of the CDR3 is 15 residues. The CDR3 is CAISDAQSLTYEQYF. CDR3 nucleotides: TGTGCCATCAGTGACGCACAGTCTTTAACCTACGAGCAGTACTTC.

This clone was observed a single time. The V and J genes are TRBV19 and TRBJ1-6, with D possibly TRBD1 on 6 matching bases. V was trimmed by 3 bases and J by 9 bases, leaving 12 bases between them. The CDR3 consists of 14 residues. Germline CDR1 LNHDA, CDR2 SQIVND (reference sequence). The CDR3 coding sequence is TGTGCCAGTAGTATGCAGGGGCGGGGTTCACCCCTCCACTTT. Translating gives CASSMQGRGSPLHF.

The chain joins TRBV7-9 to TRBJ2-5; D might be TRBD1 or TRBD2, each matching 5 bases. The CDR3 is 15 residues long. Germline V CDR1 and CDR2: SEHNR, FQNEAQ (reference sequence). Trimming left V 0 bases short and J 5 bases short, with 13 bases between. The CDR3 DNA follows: TGTGCCAGCAGCTTAGCTGGGGCTAGCTTTGAGACCCAGTACTTC. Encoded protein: CASSLAGASFETQYF.

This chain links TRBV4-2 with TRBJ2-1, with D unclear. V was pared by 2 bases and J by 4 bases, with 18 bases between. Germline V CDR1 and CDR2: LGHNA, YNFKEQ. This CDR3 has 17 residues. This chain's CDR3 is CASSQTNQPRRYNEQFF. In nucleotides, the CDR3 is TGTGCCAGCAGCCAAACAAATCAGCCCCGAAGATACAATGAGCAGTTCTTC.

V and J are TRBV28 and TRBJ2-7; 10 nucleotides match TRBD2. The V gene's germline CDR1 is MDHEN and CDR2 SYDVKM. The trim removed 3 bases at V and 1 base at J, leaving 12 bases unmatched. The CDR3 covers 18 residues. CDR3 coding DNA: TGTGCCAGCAGTTTCGGGGGACTAGCGTACTATCTGTCCTACGAGCAGTACTTC. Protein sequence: CASSFGGLAYYLSYEQYF.

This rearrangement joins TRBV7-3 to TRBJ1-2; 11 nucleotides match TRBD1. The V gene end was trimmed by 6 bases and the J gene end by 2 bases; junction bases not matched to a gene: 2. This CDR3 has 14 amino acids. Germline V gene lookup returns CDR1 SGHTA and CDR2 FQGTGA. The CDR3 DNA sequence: TGTGCCAGCAGTCGGGACAGGGGGAACTATGGCTACACCTTC. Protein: CASSRDRGNYGYTF.

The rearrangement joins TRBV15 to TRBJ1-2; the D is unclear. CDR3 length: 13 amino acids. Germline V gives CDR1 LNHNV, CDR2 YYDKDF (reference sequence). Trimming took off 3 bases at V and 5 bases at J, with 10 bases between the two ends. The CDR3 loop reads CATSRTGGYGYTF. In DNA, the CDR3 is TGTGCCACCAGCAGGACCGGCGGATATGGCTACACCTTC. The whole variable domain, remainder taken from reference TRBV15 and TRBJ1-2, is DAMVIQNPRYQVTQFGKPVTLSCSQTLNHNVMYWYQQKSSQAPKLLFHYYDKDFNNEADTPDNFQSRRPNTSFCFLDIRSPGLGDTAMYLCATSRTGGYGYTFGSGTRLTVV.

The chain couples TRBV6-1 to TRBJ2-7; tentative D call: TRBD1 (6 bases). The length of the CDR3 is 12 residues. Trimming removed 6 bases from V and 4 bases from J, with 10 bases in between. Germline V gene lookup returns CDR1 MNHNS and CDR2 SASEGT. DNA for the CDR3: TGTGCCAGCAGACAGGGTTGGTACGAGCAGTACTTC. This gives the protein CASRQGWYEQYF.

CDR3 protein: CASSAYRPPSSYEQYF. CDR3 in DNA: TGTGCCAGCAGTGCCTACAGACCACCGTCCTCCTACGAGCAGTACTTC. The chain links TRBV6-1 to TRBJ2-7; no clear D. V dropped 4 bases and J dropped 0 bases, with 16 bases sitting between them. The germline CDR1 and CDR2 sequences are MNHNS and SASEGT. The CDR3 totals 16 residues.

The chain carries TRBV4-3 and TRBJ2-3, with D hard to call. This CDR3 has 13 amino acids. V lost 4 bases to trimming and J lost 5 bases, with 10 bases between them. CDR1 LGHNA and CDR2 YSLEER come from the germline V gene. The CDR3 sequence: CASSPNLLDTQYF. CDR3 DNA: TGCGCCAGCAGCCCTAACTTACTAGATACGCAGTATTTT.

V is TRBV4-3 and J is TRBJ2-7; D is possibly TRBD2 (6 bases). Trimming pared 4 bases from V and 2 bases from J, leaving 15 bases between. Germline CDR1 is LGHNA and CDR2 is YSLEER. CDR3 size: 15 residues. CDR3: CASSPARERPYEQYF. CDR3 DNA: TGCGCCAGCAGCCCTGCACGGGAGCGCCCCTACGAGCAGTACTTC.

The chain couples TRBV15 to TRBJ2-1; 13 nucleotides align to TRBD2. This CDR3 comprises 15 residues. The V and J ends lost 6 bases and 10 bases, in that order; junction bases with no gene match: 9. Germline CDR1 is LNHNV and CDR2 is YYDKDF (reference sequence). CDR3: CATRPPGLAGNEQFF. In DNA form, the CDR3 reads TGTGCCACCAGGCCCCCGGGACTAGCGGGAAACGAGCAGTTCTTC.

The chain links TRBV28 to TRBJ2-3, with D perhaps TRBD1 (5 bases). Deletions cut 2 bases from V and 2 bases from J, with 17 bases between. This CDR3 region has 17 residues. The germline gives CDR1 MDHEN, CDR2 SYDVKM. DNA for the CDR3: TGTGCCAGCAGTTTACTTTCCGCAGGGCTTGACACAGATACGCAGTATTTT. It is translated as CASSLLSAGLDTDTQYF.

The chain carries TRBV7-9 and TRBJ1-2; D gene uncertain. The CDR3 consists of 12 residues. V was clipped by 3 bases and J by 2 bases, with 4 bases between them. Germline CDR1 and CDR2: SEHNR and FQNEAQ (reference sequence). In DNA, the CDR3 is TGTGCCAGCAGCTTGGACAACTATGGCTACACCTTC. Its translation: CASSLDNYGYTF.